This is a list of T cell receptor beta chains from one sample in a study of T cell repertoires in cytomegalovirus infection. TCRdb re-called the reads with MiXCR, one entry per CDR3 protein. The sample shows about 200,000 distinct CDR3 sequences, roughly 9% of them seen only once. Sequenced material: PBMCs. The receptors originated from a human donor in good health (CMV status not recorded). Some clones in this sample may be carry-over from other donors' samples. CDR3s include the opening cysteine and the closing phenylalanine or tryptophan. The D gene is left open where the match is weak. Some rows mark clone size as missing; the rest say once, few, many or name a class of expanded clone.

v_gene	d_gene	abundance	j_gene	CDR3nt	CDR3aa
TRBV20-1	NA	NA	TRBJ2-7	TGCAGTGCTAGACAATCCCCGGACAGTTCCTACGAGCAGTACTTC	CSARQSPDSSYEQYF
TRBV7-2	NA	many	TRBJ2-5	TGTGCCAGCAGCTCCGTCGACTACCAAGAGACCCAGTACTTC	CASSSVDYQETQYF
TRBV12-3/TRBV12-4	NA	many	TRBJ2-5	TGTGCCAGCAGCCCCTGGGCAGGGGAGACCCAGTACTTC	CASSPWAGETQYF
TRBV28	NA	many	TRBJ1-2	TGTGCCAGCCGATACCCACTGGCGGATGGCTACACCTTC	CASRYPLADGYTF
TRBV19	TRBD1	many	TRBJ1-1	TGTGCCACCTCGACAGGGTTGAACACTGAAGCTTTCTTT	CATSTGLNTEAFF
TRBV7-9	TRBD1	NA	TRBJ1-2	TGTGCCAGCAGCTTAGCGTGGACAGGCTATGGCTACACCTTC	CASSLAWTGYGYTF
TRBV29-1	TRBD2	many	TRBJ2-3	TGCAGCGCCCAGGGACTAGCGGGGATCACAGATACGCAGTATTTT	CSAQGLAGITDTQYF
TRBV28	NA	few	TRBJ2-7	TGTGCCAGCAGTCTCTCCACAGGGAACGAGCAGTACTTC	CASSLSTGNEQYF
TRBV12-3/TRBV12-4	NA	many	TRBJ1-5	TGTGCCAGCACTCAAGGGGATCAGCCCCAGCATTTT	CASTQGDQPQHF
TRBV7-8	NA	many	TRBJ1-1	TGTGCCAGCAGCGTAGGGGGTTCGAACACTGAAGCTTTCTTT	CASSVGGSNTEAFF
TRBV11-2	NA	many	TRBJ1-2	TGTGCCAGCAGCTTATTACAGATCAACTATGGCTACACCTTC	CASSLLQINYGYTF
TRBV5-1	TRBD2	many	TRBJ2-7	TGCGCCAGCAGCTTTTCCGGGACTAGCTCCTACGAGCAGTACTTC	CASSFSGTSSYEQYF
TRBV6-6	TRBD2	NA	TRBJ2-1	TGTGCCAGCAGTTACTCGCCAGCGGGAGTTGAGCAGTTCTTC	CASSYSPAGVEQFF
TRBV7-9	NA	NA	TRBJ2-7	TGTGCCAGCAGCCAGACCCCAATCGAGCAGTACTTC	CASSQTPIEQYF
TRBV7-2	TRBD2	many	TRBJ2-7	TGTGCCAGCAGCTTAACACTAGCGGGACCATCCTACGAGCAGTACTTC	CASSLTLAGPSYEQYF